This T cell receptor beta chain was observed in a study of vaccination and CD4 T cells after COVID-19. Treatment defined: roughly 10-day PBMC culture with coronavirus spike peptide pools or control peptides (ViraFEST assay). On this clonotype: Its antigen is currently unknown.

The Oncomine TCR Beta short-read assay was what sequenced the DNA obtained from cultured CD4+ T cells. TCRdb re-called the PCR reads through MiXCR, storing one row per CDR3 protein. The sample includes over 14,000 distinct CDR3 sequences, around 58% of them seen just once. Unmatched junction bases numbered 4, after V lost 6 bases and J lost 4 bases. CDR1 and CDR2 (germline): ENHRY, SYGVKD. CDR3 length equals 14 residues. This clonotype originated in a human donor who had recovered from COVID-19. Input material: CD4+ T cells from blood, cultured in vitro. V gene TRBV10-3 combines with J gene TRBJ1-4; 8 positions match TRBD1. The CDR3 nucleotides are TGTGCCATCAGCAGGGGGCGGTATAATGAAAAACTGTTTTTT. This encodes CAISRGRYNEKLFF.